This is a list of T cell receptor beta chains from one sample in a study of cytomegalovirus exposure and HLA in healthy donors. Assay: immunoSEQ multiplex PCR; the TCRdb copy retains only in-frame clones and omits some. The sample consists of 110,000 or so clones, 67% of them appearing once. The sample taken for sequencing was PBMCs. The receptors derive from a man in his late teens or twenties in good health and CMV-seropositive. Each CDR3 is given with its conserved first and last residue. A D gene is named only where the DNA matches it firmly. Where a row states a size, it is once, few, many or the class of an expanded clone; other rows omit it.

v_call	clone_size	j_call	d_call	cdr3_aa	cdr3_nt
TRBV2	NA	TRBJ2-5	TRBD2	CASSEGRGGFYETQYF	TGTGCCAGCAGTGAGGGGCGGGGGGGCTTTTACGAGACCCAGTACTTC
TRBV28	NA	TRBJ1-1	TRBD1	CASSQQGYTEAFF	TGTGCCAGCAGCCAACAGGGGTACACTGAAGCTTTCTTT
TRBV6-1	NA	TRBJ1-5	NA	CASSDGDGHQPQHF	TGTGCCAGCAGTGATGGAGACGGTCATCAGCCCCAGCATTTT
TRBV5-6	NA	TRBJ2-3	NA	CASSPQGRGTDTQYF	TGTGCCAGCAGCCCGCAGGGGCGGGGCACAGATACGCAGTATTTT
TRBV19	NA	TRBJ2-1	TRBD1	CASSIGGRSLYNEQFF	TGTGCCAGTAGCATAGGGGGCCGTTCCCTATACAATGAGCAGTTCTTC
TRBV9	few	TRBJ2-2	NA	CASSVVDSNTGELFF	TGTGCCAGCAGCGTAGTGGACTCAAACACCGGGGAGCTGTTTTTT
TRBV6-5	NA	TRBJ2-5	NA	CASSTRETQYF	TGTGCCAGCAGTACCCGGGAGACCCAGTACTTC
TRBV5-6	few	TRBJ2-5	TRBD1	CASSLGQGVMQTQYF	TGTGCCAGCAGCTTAGGACAGGGGGTAATGCAGACCCAGTACTTC
TRBV7-9	NA	TRBJ2-7	NA	CASSWSLEGRSEQYF	TGTGCCAGCAGCTGGTCGTTGGAGGGACGAAGCGAGCAGTACTTC
TRBV28	NA	TRBJ1-2	NA	CASWAGENYGYTF	TGTGCCAGCTGGGCAGGGGAGAACTATGGCTACACCTTC
TRBV2	NA	TRBJ1-1	NA	CASILAAERTFF	TGTGCCAGCATCTTGGCGGCGGAGAGAACTTTCTTT
TRBV19	few	TRBJ2-1	TRBD2	CASSILAGLNLGNEQFF	TGTGCCAGTAGTATCCTAGCGGGCCTGAATCTTGGGAATGAGCAGTTCTTC
TRBV2	NA	TRBJ1-1	NA	CASSPSRVNTEAFF	TGTGCCAGCAGCCCTTCCAGGGTGAACACTGAAGCTTTCTTT
TRBV6-4	NA	TRBJ2-3	NA	CASREQGHTDTQYF	TGTGCCAGCAGGGAACAGGGACACACAGATACGCAGTATTTT
TRBV7-9	NA	TRBJ2-3	NA	CASSLWGRDSPKHTDTQYF	TGTGCCAGCAGCTTATGGGGGCGAGATTCTCCTAAGCACACAGATACGCAGTATTTT
TRBV9	NA	TRBJ2-2	TRBD2	CASSVVGGGAHGELFF	TGTGCCAGCAGCGTAGTTGGCGGGGGGGCCCACGGGGAGCTGTTTTTT
TRBV7-2	few	TRBJ1-6	NA	CASSPGQGYSPLHF	TGTGCCAGCAGCCCGGGACAAGGATATTCACCCCTCCACTTT
TRBV9	NA	TRBJ1-6	NA	CASSVAGSGSPLHF	TGTGCCAGCAGCGTAGCAGGGTCGGGTTCACCCCTCCACTTT
TRBV29-1	few	TRBJ2-1	NA	CSVVRGSEQFF	TGCAGCGTTGTCAGGGGCAGTGAGCAGTTCTTC
TRBV6-5	NA	TRBJ1-3	NA	CASSEMAGGNTIYF	TGTGCCAGCAGTGAAATGGCAGGGGGAAACACCATATATTTT
TRBV6-5	NA	TRBJ1-4	NA	CASRPRGLEKLFF	TGTGCCAGCAGGCCTCGGGGGTTGGAAAAACTGTTTTTT
TRBV2	NA	TRBJ2-3	NA	CASKILVGTDTQYF	TGTGCCAGCAAAATTCTTGTCGGCACAGATACGCAGTATTTT
TRBV2	NA	TRBJ2-5	NA	CASSEAYRLETQYF	TGTGCCAGCAGTGAAGCGTACAGGTTGGAGACCCAGTACTTC
TRBV18	NA	TRBJ2-7	NA	CASSNPPGVYEQYF	TGTGCCAGCTCAAATCCGCCGGGAGTATACGAGCAGTACTTC
TRBV4-1	few	TRBJ1-1	NA	CASSQDQGMGTEAFF	TGCGCCAGCAGCCAAGATCAGGGTATGGGCACTGAAGCTTTCTTT
TRBV6-6	few	TRBJ1-4	TRBD1	CASSDRGEKLFF	TGTGCCAGCAGTGACAGGGGTGAAAAACTGTTTTTT
TRBV6-5	NA	TRBJ2-5	TRBD1	CASRAGGAETQYF	TGTGCCAGCAGGGCAGGGGGCGCGGAGACCCAGTACTTC
TRBV5-1	few	TRBJ2-2	NA	CASSFESIQGYTGELFF	TGCGCCAGCAGCTTCGAAAGTATACAGGGTTACACCGGGGAGCTGTTTTTT
TRBV5-1	few	TRBJ2-4	NA	CASSGQTKNIQYF	TGCGCCAGCAGTGGGCAAACCAAAAACATTCAGTACTTC
TRBV5-4	NA	TRBJ2-3	NA	CASSLAGVLLSDTQYF	TGTGCCAGCAGCTTGGCCGGTGTGTTACTTTCAGATACGCAGTATTTT
TRBV27	NA	TRBJ2-5	NA	CATASRDTTRETQYF	TGTGCCACCGCTTCCAGGGACACTACCAGAGAGACCCAGTACTTC
TRBV15	NA	TRBJ1-5	TRBD1	CATSRDQGQGNQPQHF	TGTGCCACCAGCAGAGATCAGGGACAGGGGAATCAGCCCCAGCATTTT
TRBV5-1	NA	TRBJ2-3	TRBD1	CASSPDRGTDTQYF	TGCGCCAGCAGCCCCGACAGGGGAACAGATACGCAGTATTTT
TRBV7-9	NA	TRBJ1-1	TRBD1	CASTWTGRDTEAFF	TGTGCCAGCACCTGGACAGGGCGCGACACTGAAGCTTTCTTT
TRBV7-3	NA	TRBJ2-3	NA	CASSKGGAVTDTQYF	TGTGCCAGCAGCAAAGGAGGGGCCGTCACAGATACGCAGTATTTT
TRBV7-2	NA	TRBJ1-1	NA	CASSLERRRVVGTEAFF	TGTGCCAGCAGCTTAGAGAGGCGGAGGGTTGTGGGCACTGAAGCTTTCTTT
TRBV6-1	NA	TRBJ1-4	NA	CASSDMRDGKLFF	TGTGCCAGCAGTGATATGCGAGATGGAAAACTGTTTTTT
TRBV4-3	NA	TRBJ2-2	NA	CASSQDWGVEELFF	TGCGCCAGCAGCCAAGATTGGGGGGTCGAGGAGCTGTTTTTT
TRBV7-9	NA	TRBJ2-5	TRBD1	CASSPTGDGETQYF	TGTGCCAGCAGCCCGACAGGGGACGGAGAGACCCAGTACTTC
TRBV7-2	few	TRBJ2-5	TRBD2	CASSFSGGKEETQYF	TGTGCCAGCAGCTTTAGCGGGGGCAAAGAGGAGACCCAGTACTTC
TRBV14	few	TRBJ2-7	TRBD2	CASSQGLAGYEQYF	TGTGCCAGCAGCCAAGGACTAGCTGGCTACGAGCAGTACTTC
TRBV18	few	TRBJ1-4	NA	CASSPGSQVTNEKLFF	TGTGCCAGCTCACCAGGGAGCCAAGTTACTAATGAAAAACTGTTTTTT
TRBV4-1	NA	TRBJ2-1	NA	CASGSKRSSSYNEQFF	TGCGCCAGTGGGAGTAAGCGGTCTAGCTCCTACAATGAGCAGTTCTTC
TRBV28	NA	TRBJ1-5	NA	CASSLQGVDRPQHF	TGTGCCAGCAGTTTACAGGGTGTGGACCGGCCCCAGCATTTT
TRBV2	NA	TRBJ2-3	TRBD2	CASSREGSDTQYF	TGTGCCAGCAGTCGGGAGGGGTCAGATACGCAGTATTTT
TRBV7-2	NA	TRBJ2-3	NA	CASSFAGPGDTQYF	TGTGCCAGCAGCTTTGCGGGGCCGGGAGATACGCAGTATTTT
TRBV20-1	NA	TRBJ2-2	TRBD2	CRQAGTGELFF	TGCAGGCAAGCGGGGACCGGGGAGCTGTTTTTT
TRBV14	NA	TRBJ2-1	TRBD1	CASRMGQGRAEQFF	TGTGCCAGCAGAATGGGACAGGGGCGCGCTGAGCAGTTCTTC
TRBV7-3	few	TRBJ2-3	NA	CASSSGTSLRTQYF	TGTGCCAGCAGCTCCGGGACTTCCTTGCGTACGCAGTATTTT
TRBV6-5	NA	TRBJ2-7	TRBD2	CASSADPGRDEQYF	TGTGCCAGCAGTGCAGATCCCGGGAGGGACGAGCAGTACTTC
TRBV29-1	few	TRBJ2-2	NA	CSVLSGELFF	TGCAGCGTTTTATCCGGGGAGCTGTTTTTT
TRBV27	NA	TRBJ1-2	NA	CASRLTANYGYTF	TGTGCCAGCAGGTTGACAGCTAACTATGGCTACACCTTC
TRBV2	NA	TRBJ2-5	NA	CASRKEGGETQYF	TGTGCCAGCAGGAAAGAAGGAGGGGAGACCCAGTACTTC
TRBV5-1	NA	TRBJ2-3	TRBD1	CASSGQGKDTQYF	TGCGCCAGCAGTGGACAGGGGAAAGATACGCAGTATTTT